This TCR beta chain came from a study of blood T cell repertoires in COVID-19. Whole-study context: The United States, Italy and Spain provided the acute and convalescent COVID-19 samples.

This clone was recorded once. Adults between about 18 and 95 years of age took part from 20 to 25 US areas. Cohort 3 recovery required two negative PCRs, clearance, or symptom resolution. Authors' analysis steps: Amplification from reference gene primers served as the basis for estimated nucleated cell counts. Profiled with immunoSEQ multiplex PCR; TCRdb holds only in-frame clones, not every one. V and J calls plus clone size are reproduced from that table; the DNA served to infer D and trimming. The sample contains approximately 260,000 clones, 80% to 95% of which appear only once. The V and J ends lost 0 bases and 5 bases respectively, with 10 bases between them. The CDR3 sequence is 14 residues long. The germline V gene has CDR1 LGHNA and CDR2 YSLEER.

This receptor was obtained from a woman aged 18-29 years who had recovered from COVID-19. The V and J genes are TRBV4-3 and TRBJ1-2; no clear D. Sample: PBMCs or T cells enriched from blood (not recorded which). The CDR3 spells CASSQDSREYGYTF. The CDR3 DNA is TGCGCCAGCAGCCAAGATTCGCGGGAATATGGCTACACCTTC.